A single sample is the source of the 5 T cell receptor beta chains below, sequenced in a study of tumor-infiltrating lymphocytes in oesophageal squamous cell carcinoma. TCRdb analysed the PCR reads with MiXCR anew, one entry per CDR3 protein. This sample yields 15,000 or so distinct CDR3 sequences, of which roughly 50% are seen a single time; roughly 30% belongs to the top ten. Material: esophageal tumor tissue. These receptors were collected from a female donor with esophageal squamous cell carcinoma.

The chain recombines TRBV6-1 with TRBJ2-5, with TRBD1 matching over 8 bases. The better agreement between TRBJ2-1 and the DNA end casts doubt on the J call. Germline V CDR1 and CDR2: MNHNS, SASEGT. CDR3 length: 14 amino acids. The CDR3 is CASSGLTGGNEQFF. The CDR3, as DNA: TGTGCCAGCAGTGGACTCACAGGGGGCAATGAGCAGTTCTTC.

This clonotype was counted a few times. The chain carries TRBV5-1 and TRBJ2-1; TRBD1 matches at 9 bases. The closer fit of TRBJ2-7 to the DNA end suggests the J call may be wrong. The CDR3 totals 14 residues. The germline gives CDR1 SGHRS, CDR2 YFSETQ. CDR3 loop: CASSSRTGAYEQYF. The CDR3 nucleotides are TGCGCCAGCAGCTCCCGGACAGGGGCCTACGAGCAGTACTTC.

The genes are TRBV6-2 or TRBV6-3 and TRBJ2-5; weak D call: TRBD1 (6 bases). Matching the DNA end better, TRBJ2-1 makes the J call doubtful. The CDR3 sequence is 15 residues long. CDR1 is MNHEY, CDR2 SVGEGT, per germline. The CDR3 region is CASSFKRTAYNEQFF. CDR3 sequence (DNA): TGTGCCAGCAGTTTCAAGAGGACAGCCTACAATGAGCAGTTCTTC.

This clonotype was found a few times. This chain uses TRBV7-6 with TRBJ2-3; 10 bases agree with TRBD1. The CDR3 sequence is 16 residues long. Germline loops: CDR1 SGHVS, CDR2 FNYEAQ. Trimming at V came to 5 bases and at J to 5 bases, leaving 10 bases not matched to a gene. CDR3 protein: CASSPGTGVFRDTQYF. The DNA for the CDR3 is TGTGCCAGCAGCCCTGGGACAGGGGTATTTAGAGATACGCAGTATTTT. Using reference TRBV7-6 and TRBJ2-3 for the parts outside the CDR3, the full variable domain is GAGVSQSPRYKVTKRGQDVALRCDPISGHVSLYWYRQALGQGPEFLTYFNYEAQQDKSGLPNDRFSAERPEGSISTLTIQRTEQRDSAMYRCASSPGTGVFRDTQYFGPGTRLTVL.

This clonotype has more than one count but fewer than ten. The V gene is TRBV7-2, the J gene TRBJ1-2; D is ambiguous. V was pared by 3 bases and J by 6 bases, with 11 bases between. The germline CDR1 and CDR2 sequences are SGHTA and FQGNSA. This CDR3 is 13 amino acids long. DNA of the CDR3: TGTGCCAGCAGCTTGACACCCGCCCATGGCTACACCTTC. It is translated as CASSLTPAHGYTF.